This TCR beta chain came from a study of cytomegalovirus exposure and HLA in healthy donors. V was clipped by 5 bases and J by 5 bases; unmatched bases: 5. Germline assignment: CDR1 SGHDN and CDR2 FVKESK. CDR3 length: 14 amino acids. The PCR made use of 60 Vbeta and 13 Jbeta primers. Repertoires were generated with immunoSEQ multiplex PCR, while TCRdb's copy carries only in-frame clones and drops some. Its table records 90,000 to 130,000 clones. The genes are TRBV14 and TRBJ1-1, with 10 bases lining up with TRBD1. The sequence was collected from a man aged 40-49 years in good health and CMV-seropositive. The sample taken for sequencing was PBMCs. In nucleotides, the CDR3 is TGTGCCAGCAGCTCCTGGACAGGGGGGACTGAAGCTTTCTTT. Its translation is CASSSWTGGTEAFF.